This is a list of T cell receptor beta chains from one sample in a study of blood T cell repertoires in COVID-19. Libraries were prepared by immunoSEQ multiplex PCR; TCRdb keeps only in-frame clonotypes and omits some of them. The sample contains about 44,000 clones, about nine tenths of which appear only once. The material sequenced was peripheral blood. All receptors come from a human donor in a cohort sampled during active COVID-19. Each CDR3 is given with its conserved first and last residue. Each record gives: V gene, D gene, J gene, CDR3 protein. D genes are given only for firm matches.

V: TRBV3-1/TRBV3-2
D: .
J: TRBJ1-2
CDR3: CASSQRGHRDYGYTF

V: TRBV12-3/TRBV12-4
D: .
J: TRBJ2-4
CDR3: CASTGRGGIQYF

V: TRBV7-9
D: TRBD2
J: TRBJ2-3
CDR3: CASSRSAGGTDTQYF

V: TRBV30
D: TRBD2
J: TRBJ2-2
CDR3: CAWSVLRGANTGELFF

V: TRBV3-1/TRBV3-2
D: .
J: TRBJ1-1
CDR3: CASSQGSVKRGTEAFF

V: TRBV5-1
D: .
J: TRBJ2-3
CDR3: CASREGRIASTDTQYF

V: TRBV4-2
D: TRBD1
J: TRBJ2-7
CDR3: CASSQDGGQASYEQYF

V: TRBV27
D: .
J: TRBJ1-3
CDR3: CASSLRGWGLSGNTIYF

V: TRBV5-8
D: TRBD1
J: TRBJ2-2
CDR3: CASSRTRFTGAPGELFF

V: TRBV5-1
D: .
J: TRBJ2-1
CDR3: CASSSDWGGRYEQFF

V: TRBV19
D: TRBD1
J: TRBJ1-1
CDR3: CASSIPGGFTEAFF

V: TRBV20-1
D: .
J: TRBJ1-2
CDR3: CSAFDSYGYTF

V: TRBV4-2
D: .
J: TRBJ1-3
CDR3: CASAAGNTIYF

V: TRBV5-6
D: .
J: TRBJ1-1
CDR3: CASSLMAGSMNTEAFF

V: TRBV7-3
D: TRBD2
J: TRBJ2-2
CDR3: CASRKGTSRAGELFF

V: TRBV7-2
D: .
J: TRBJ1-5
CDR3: CASSLGQFNQPQHF

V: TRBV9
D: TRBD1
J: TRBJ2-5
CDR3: CASSVATGETLSIQYF

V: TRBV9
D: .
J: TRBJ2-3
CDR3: CASSVFATIATDTQYF

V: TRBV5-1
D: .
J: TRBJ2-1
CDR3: CASSEDYRYNEQFF

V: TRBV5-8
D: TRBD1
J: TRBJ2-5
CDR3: CASSLGVGTGIQETQYF

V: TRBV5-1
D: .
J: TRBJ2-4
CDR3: CASSFAGSDIQYF

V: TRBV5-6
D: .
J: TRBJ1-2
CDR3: CASMYGGIPYGYTF

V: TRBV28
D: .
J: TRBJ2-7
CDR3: CASRAAGYPYEQYF

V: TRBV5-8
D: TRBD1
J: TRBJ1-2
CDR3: CASSLGTGGTNYGYTF

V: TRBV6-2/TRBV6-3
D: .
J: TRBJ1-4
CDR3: CASSAAGVEKLFF

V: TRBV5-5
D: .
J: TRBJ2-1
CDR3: CASSYRDSSYNEQFF

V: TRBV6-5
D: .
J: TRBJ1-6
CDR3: CASNRDWDSPLHF

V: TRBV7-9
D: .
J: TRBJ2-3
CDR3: CASSPQGDTQYF

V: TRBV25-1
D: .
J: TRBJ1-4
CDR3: CASSRPGGPNEKLFF

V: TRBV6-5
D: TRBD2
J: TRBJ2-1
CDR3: CASSDTSGKGGFF

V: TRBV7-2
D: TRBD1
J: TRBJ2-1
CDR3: CASSFGRDRGYNEQFF